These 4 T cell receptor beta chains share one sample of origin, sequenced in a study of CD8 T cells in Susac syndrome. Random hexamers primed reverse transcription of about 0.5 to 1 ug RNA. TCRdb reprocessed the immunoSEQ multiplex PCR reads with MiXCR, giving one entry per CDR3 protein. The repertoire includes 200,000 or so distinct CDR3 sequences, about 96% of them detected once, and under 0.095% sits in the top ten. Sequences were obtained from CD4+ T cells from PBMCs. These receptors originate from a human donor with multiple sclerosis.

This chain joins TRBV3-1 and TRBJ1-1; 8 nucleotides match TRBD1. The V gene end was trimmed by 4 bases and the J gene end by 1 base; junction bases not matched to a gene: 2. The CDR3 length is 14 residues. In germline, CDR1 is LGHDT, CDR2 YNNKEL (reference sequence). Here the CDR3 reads CASSRGQANTEAFF. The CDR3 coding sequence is TGTGCCAGCAGCCGGGGACAGGCGAACACTGAAGCTTTCTTT.

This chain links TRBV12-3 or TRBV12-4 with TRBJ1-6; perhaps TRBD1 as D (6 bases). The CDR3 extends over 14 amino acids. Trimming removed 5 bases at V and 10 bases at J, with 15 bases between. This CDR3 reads CASSPRGAESPLHF. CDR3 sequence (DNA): TGTGCCAGCAGTCCCAGGGGCGCAGAATCACCCCTCCACTTT.

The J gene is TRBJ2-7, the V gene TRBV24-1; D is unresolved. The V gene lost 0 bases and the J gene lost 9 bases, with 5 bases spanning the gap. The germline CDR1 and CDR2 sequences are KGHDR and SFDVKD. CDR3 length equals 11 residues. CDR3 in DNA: TGTGCCACCAGTGATTTGCCCGGGCAGTACTTC. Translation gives CATSDLPGQYF.

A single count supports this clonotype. The CDR3, as DNA: TGCGCCAGCAGCCCCGGGACGGGAGCCAGCCAGCCCCAGCATTTT. It specifies CASSPGTGASQPQHF. The V call is TRBV5-1, the J call TRBJ1-5; D is possibly TRBD1 (5 bases). The germline CDR1 and CDR2 sequences are SGHRS and YFSETQ. V was cut by 4 bases and J by 7 bases, with 18 bases left in between. This CDR3 has 15 residues.